This TCR beta chain came from a study of blood T cell repertoires in COVID-19. Cohorts were assigned according to the clinical history that participants reported. The length of the CDR3 is 15 residues. Trimming shortened V by 6 bases and J by 1 base, and 12 bases separated the two germline ends. Germline V CDR1 and CDR2: MNHEY, SVGAGI. Original processing methods: Nucleated cell counts were estimated from reference gene primer amplification. Produced via immunoSEQ multiplex PCR; TCRdb's table is partial and in-frame only. D and trimming come from the DNA, and the V and J calls and clone size come from that table. Counted here are 200,000 to 250,000 clones, over 80% occurring once; the ten biggest clones make up 0.85% to 0.9%.

The sequencing sample was made of PBMCs or T cells enriched from blood (not recorded which). This chain uses TRBV6-5 with TRBJ1-4, with D tentatively TRBD1 (5 bases). This clonotype originated in a man in his forties or fifties who had been exposed to COVID-19. CDR3 DNA: TGTGCCAGCAGGGACATGTGGGGAACTAATGAAAAACTGTTTTTT. Its protein product is CASRDMWGTNEKLFF.